This T cell receptor (beta chain) was found in a study of blood T cell repertoires in COVID-19. Study-level information: PBMCs, B-cell-depleted T cells, or T cells were the source of the cDNA or gDNA that made up the material.

This table comes from immunoSEQ multiplex PCR, and its TCRdb copy is limited to in-frame clones, with some not included. The data show under 300,000 clones, over 70% seen once. The count of this clone is one. The CDR3 is 15 residues long. In germline, CDR1 is SGDLS, CDR2 YYNGEE. Trimming stripped 0 bases from V and 7 bases from J, with 13 bases between. The origin of this receptor is a woman in her forties who had been exposed to COVID-19. The V and J genes are TRBV9 and TRBJ2-2, with D possibly TRBD2 on 5 matching bases. Material: PBMCs or T cells enriched from blood (not recorded which). CDR3 in DNA: TGTGCCAGCAGCGTAGATTACCTGAGGGACGGGGAGCTGTTTTTT. Residues: CASSVDYLRDGELFF. The variable domain in full, with the rest retrieved from reference TRBV9 and TRBJ2-2, is DSGVTQTPKHLITATGQRVTLRCSPRSGDLSVYWYQQSLDQGLQFLIQYYNGEERAKGNILERFSAQQFPDLHSELNLSSLELGDSALYFCASSVDYLRDGELFFGEGSRLTVL.